This entry lists 19 T cell receptor beta chains sequenced from one sample in a study of OX40 agonist ivuxolimab in advanced cancers. TCRdb's copy holds only in-frame clones and misses some; the assay was immunoSEQ multiplex PCR. The sample lists approximately 100,000 clones; 92% were seen once. Specimen: CD4+ or CD8+ T cells sorted from blood, collected in a trial of the OX40 agonist ivuxolimab. The receptors derive from an adult with an advanced solid tumor such as melanoma, head and neck, liver or kidney cancer.

The chain recombines TRBV6-1 with TRBJ2-2; 8 nucleotides line up with TRBD1. The CDR3 totals 16 residues. From germline, CDR1 is MNHNS and CDR2 SASEGT. With V trimmed by 4 bases and J by 6 bases, 10 bases remained unmatched. In DNA form, the CDR3 reads TGTGCCAGCAGTGCAAGACAGGGGAGAGGACCCGGGGAGCTGTTTTTT. This sequence encodes CASSARQGRGPGELFF.

The chain has TRBV11-2 and TRBJ2-7; 11 positions match TRBD2. Germline assignment: CDR1 SGHAT and CDR2 FQNNGV. CDR3 length equals 12 residues. V shed 6 bases and J 7 bases; nucleotides not matched to a gene: 2. CDR3 protein: CASRRLAGEQYF. The CDR3 DNA reads as TGTGCCAGCAGACGACTAGCGGGGGAGCAGTACTTC.

This clone has more than one count but fewer than ten. The chain couples TRBV30 to TRBJ1-1; D unclear. V lost 8 bases, J lost 1 base, and 14 bases lay in between. Germline V lookup: CDR1 GTSNPN, CDR2 SVGIG (reference sequence). CDR3 length equals 13 residues. The CDR3 DNA follows: TGTGCCACCACACCAACAGCGAACACTGAAGCTTTCTTT. This gives the protein CATTPTANTEAFF.

This rearrangement joins TRBV6-1 to TRBJ1-5; a weak D match, TRBD1 (6 bases). The CDR3 length is 15 residues. V gave up 1 base and J gave up 6 bases, with 13 bases separating them. Germline CDR1 and CDR2: MNHNS and SASEGT. As DNA, the CDR3 is TGTGCCAGCAGTGAAGATCAGGGGTGGGGTCAGCCCCAGCATTTT. This encodes CASSEDQGWGQPQHF.

CDR3 in DNA: TGTGCCAGCAGTGATCCTCATTCGACAGGGAAGGACACTGAAGCTTTCTTT. This codes for CASSDPHSTGKDTEAFF. The V and J genes are TRBV25-1 and TRBJ1-1; 7 bases fit TRBD1. V lost 3 bases, J lost 3 bases, and 13 bases stayed unmatched. CDR3 length equals 17 residues. Per germline, CDR1 MGHDK and CDR2 SYGVNS.

The genes are TRBV5-1 and TRBJ2-1; TRBD2 agrees at 8 bases. Germline assignment: CDR1 SGHRS and CDR2 YFSETQ. The trim removed 4 bases at V and 6 bases at J, leaving 12 bases unmatched. This CDR3 region has 16 residues. CDR3 protein: CASSLNSGITSNEQFF. The CDR3 DNA sequence: TGCGCCAGCAGCCTCAATAGCGGGATAACTTCCAATGAGCAGTTCTTC.

Remarks on this clone: The junction departs from germline at one end; a sequencing error may be responsible. V is TRBV7-7 and J is TRBJ1-3; D is ambiguous. The CDR3 sequence is 14 residues long. Per the germline V gene, CDR1 is SSHAT and CDR2 is FNYEAQ (reference sequence). The CDR3 region is CASSLDTSGNTIYF. CDR3 coding DNA: TGTGCTAGCAGTTTAGATACCTCTGGAAACACCATATATTTT.

The chain joins TRBV6-1 to TRBJ2-1, with D possibly matching TRBD2 (6 bases). CDR3 length: 15 amino acids. Between the trimmed V and J ends, which lost 4 bases and 4 bases, there was a span of 14 bases. CDR1 and CDR2 from the germline V gene are MNHNS and SASEGT. CDR3 region: CASSAPGLSYNEQFF. The CDR3 DNA reads as TGTGCCAGCAGTGCTCCGGGACTTAGTTACAATGAGCAGTTCTTC.

This rearrangement joins TRBV19 to TRBJ1-2; D gene uncertain. With 8 bases removed from V and 4 bases from J, the gap between germline ends came to 14 bases. Germline CDR1 LNHDA, CDR2 SQIVND (reference sequence). This CDR3 has 13 amino acids. This CDR3 reads CASGRSGIYGYTF. CDR3 in DNA: TGTGCCAGTGGCAGATCCGGGATCTATGGCTACACCTTC.

V is TRBV4-3 and J is TRBJ2-5; 8 positions agree with TRBD2. CDR3 size: 14 residues. Trimming removed 4 bases from V and 2 bases from J; junction bases left unmatched: 3. Germline V gene lookup returns CDR1 LGHNA and CDR2 YSLEER. CDR3 bases: TGCGCCAGCAGCCTGATAGCGGGGCAAGAGACCCAGTACTTC. Residues: CASSLIAGQETQYF.

This chain uses TRBV21-1 with TRBJ1-5. TRBV21-1 is a pseudogene. The CDR3 extends over 15 amino acids. CDR3 sequence (DNA): TGTGCCAGCACCGAGGGTGGCGGTTGCAATCAGCCCCAGCATTTT. Translated, it gives CASTEGGGCNQPQHF.

The rearrangement joins TRBV4-1 to TRBJ2-7; no definite D call. Germline CDR1 and CDR2: MGHRA and YSYEKL. The CDR3 spans 14 residues. Trimming removed 0 bases at V and 1 base at J, with 7 bases between. Written as DNA, the CDR3 is TGCGCCAGCAGCCAAGATATCGTGTCCTACGAGCAGTACTTC. Translation gives CASSQDIVSYEQYF.

This rearrangement joins TRBV25-1 to TRBJ1-1, with a possible D match to TRBD1 (5 bases). Trimming pared 5 bases from V and 8 bases from J, leaving 12 bases between. The CDR3 spans 12 residues. The germline V gene has CDR1 MGHDK and CDR2 SYGVNS. The CDR3 protein is CASSSGRGEAFF. The CDR3 DNA follows: TGTGCCAGCAGTTCTGGACGGGGCGAAGCTTTCTTT.

This sequence joins TRBV18 and TRBJ1-5; no definite D call. Germline CDR1 KGHSH, CDR2 LQKENI. V lost 0 bases, J lost 3 bases, and 12 bases lay in between. The CDR3 runs 16 residues. The CDR3 DNA is TGTGCCAGCTCACCACCGGGCATTCAGGCCAATCAGCCCCAGCATTTT. Amino acids: CASSPPGIQANQPQHF.

This chain joins TRBV5-1 and TRBJ1-2; no reliable D call. Germline V CDR1 and CDR2: SGHRS, YFSETQ. The CDR3 is 13 residues long. Trimming took 4 bases from V and 7 from J, leaving 14 bases between them. The DNA for the CDR3 is TGCGCCAGCAGCCTCCCTGAGGGTCGTGGCTACACCTTC. Protein sequence: CASSLPEGRGYTF.

The V gene is TRBV9, the J gene TRBJ1-1; possibly TRBD1 for D (5 bases). The ends were cut back, 2 bases at V and 6 bases at J, with 11 bases in the middle. Germline assignment: CDR1 SGDLS and CDR2 YYNGEE. The CDR3 contains 13 residues. The DNA of the CDR3 is TGTGCCAGCAGCGTGAGGGGTACCGCTGAAGCTTTCTTT. Its translation: CASSVRGTAEAFF.

The chain carries TRBV19 and TRBJ1-3; D is perhaps TRBD1 (5 bases). The length of the CDR3 is 15 residues. Germline V CDR1 and CDR2: LNHDA, SQIVND (reference sequence). Trimming took off 5 bases at V and 4 bases at J, with 15 bases between the two ends. The CDR3: CASSVGGNLGNTIYF. Written as DNA, the CDR3 is TGTGCCAGTAGTGTTGGGGGAAACCTCGGAAACACCATATATTTT.

V is TRBV6-1 and J is TRBJ1-2, with 8 bases fitting TRBD1. Germline CDR1 and CDR2: MNHNS and SASEGT. J lost 4 bases, V lost 6 bases, and 10 bases had no gene match. The CDR3 covers 15 residues. CDR3: CASSLGQDETYGYTF. DNA for the CDR3: TGTGCCAGCAGCCTGGGACAGGACGAGACCTATGGCTACACCTTC.

The rearrangement joins TRBV5-8 to TRBJ1-2, with D perhaps TRBD1 (5 bases). Per the germline V gene, CDR1 is SGHTS and CDR2 is YDEGEE. The V end lost 0 bases, the J end lost 0 bases, and 18 bases lay between the germline ends. This CDR3 is built from 18 residues. CDR3: CASSLVWGNRTSNYGYTF. CDR3 in DNA: TGTGCCAGCAGCTTGGTCTGGGGGAACAGGACATCTAACTATGGCTACACCTTC.